This T cell receptor beta chain was observed in a study of blood T cell repertoires in COVID-19. The wider study: Donors in Cohort 3 counted as recovered after two negative PCRs, clearance, or symptom resolution.

The cohort comprised adults aged about 18 to 100 years residing in 20 to 25 US areas. The CDR3 runs to 13 residues. The V and J ends lost 7 bases and 6 bases respectively, with 13 bases between them. Germline CDR1 reads KGHDR; CDR2 reads SFDVKD. Generated by immunoSEQ multiplex PCR, the TCRdb table keeps only in-frame clones and is missing some. Of hundreds of thousands of clones listed, 70% to 90% were seen once; the top ten hold approximately 2.8%. The clonotype comes from a woman aged 50 to 60 in a cohort exposed to, infected with or recovered from COVID-19 (not recorded which). What was sequenced was PBMCs or T cells enriched from blood (not recorded which). V and J are TRBV24-1 and TRBJ2-3; a possible D gene is TRBD1 (6 bases). The CDR3 region has the DNA TGTGCCACCAGGGGGGCGGGCATGGATACGCAGTATTTT. It codes for CATRGAGMDTQYF.